This T cell receptor (beta chain) was recorded in a study of blood T cell repertoires in COVID-19. About the research overall: T cells, B-cell-depleted T cells, or PBMCs provided the cDNA or gDNA that served as material.

CDR1 and CDR2 (germline): MNHEY, SMNVEV (reference sequence). CDR3 size: 13 residues. The ends were cut back, 4 bases at V and 4 bases at J, with 11 bases in the middle. Produced via immunoSEQ multiplex PCR; TCRdb's table is partial and in-frame only. The sample gives roughly 210,000 clones, roughly 84% of which show up once; 7.2% is in the top ten. V and J are TRBV27 and TRBJ2-7; D is uncertain. Sequences were obtained from PBMCs or T cells enriched from blood (not recorded which). The TCR sequence derives from a young man in a cohort exposed to, infected with or recovered from COVID-19 (not recorded which). The CDR3 region is CASSSHARYEQYF. The CDR3, as DNA: TGTGCCAGCAGTTCTCATGCCAGATACGAGCAGTACTTC.